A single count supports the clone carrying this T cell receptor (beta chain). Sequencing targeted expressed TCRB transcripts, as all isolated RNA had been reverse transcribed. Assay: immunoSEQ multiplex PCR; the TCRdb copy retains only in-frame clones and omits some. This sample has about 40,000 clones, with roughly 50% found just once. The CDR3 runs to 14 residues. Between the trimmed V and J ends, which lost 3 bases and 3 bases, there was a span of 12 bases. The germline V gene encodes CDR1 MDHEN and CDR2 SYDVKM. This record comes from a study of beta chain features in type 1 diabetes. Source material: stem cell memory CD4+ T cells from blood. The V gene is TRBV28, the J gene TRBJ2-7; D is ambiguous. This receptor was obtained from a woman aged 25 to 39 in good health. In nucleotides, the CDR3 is TGTGCCAGCAGTTTCGTGGCCCGCCACTACGAGCAGTACTTC. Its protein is CASSFVARHYEQYF.